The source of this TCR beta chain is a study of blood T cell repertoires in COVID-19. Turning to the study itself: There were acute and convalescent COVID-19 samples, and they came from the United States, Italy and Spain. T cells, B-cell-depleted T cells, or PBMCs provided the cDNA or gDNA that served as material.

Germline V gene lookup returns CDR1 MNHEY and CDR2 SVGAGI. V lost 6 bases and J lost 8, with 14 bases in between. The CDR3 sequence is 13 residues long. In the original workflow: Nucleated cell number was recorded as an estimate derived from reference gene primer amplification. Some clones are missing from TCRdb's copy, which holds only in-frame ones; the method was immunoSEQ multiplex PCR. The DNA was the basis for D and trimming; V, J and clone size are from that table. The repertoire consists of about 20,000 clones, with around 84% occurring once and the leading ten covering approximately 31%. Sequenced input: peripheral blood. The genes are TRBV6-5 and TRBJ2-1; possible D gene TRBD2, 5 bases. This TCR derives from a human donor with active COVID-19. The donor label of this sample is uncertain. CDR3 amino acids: CASSAPSLDEQFF. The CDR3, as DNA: TGTGCCAGCAGCGCCCCTAGCCTGGATGAGCAGTTCTTC.